A single sample gave rise to the 30 T cell receptor beta chains below, sequenced in a study of T cell repertoires in cytomegalovirus infection. Their antigens are not known. TCRdb called the reads again in MiXCR, with one record for every CDR3 protein. Here the sample spans about 270,000 distinct CDR3 sequences, about 20% being singletons. The sample was cultured PBMCs, taken from culture after CMV antigen stimulation. These receptor sequences come from a human donor in good health (CMV status not recorded). Some clones in this sample may be carry-over from other donors' samples.

The chain uses TRBV6-5 and TRBJ2-2; D is unclear. Germline-derived CDR1 and CDR2 are MNHEY and SVGAGI. This CDR3 has 17 amino acids. V was shortened by 0 bases and J by 1 base, with 12 bases between the two germline ends. The CDR3 here is CASSYSTRFQNTGELFF. In DNA form, the CDR3 reads TGTGCCAGCAGTTACTCGACGCGGTTCCAGAACACCGGGGAGCTGTTTTTT.

This clonotype was recorded many times. V usage is TRBV7-2 and J usage is TRBJ1-1; no reliable D call. With 5 bases removed from V and 0 bases from J, the gap between germline ends came to 10 bases. The CDR3 extends over 14 amino acids. CDR1 is SGHTA and CDR2 is FQGNSA in the germline V gene. The chain's CDR3 is CASSPRRLNTEAFF. CDR3 DNA sequence: TGTGCCAGCAGCCCAAGACGGCTGAACACTGAAGCTTTCTTT.

The gene calls are TRBV29-1 and TRBJ2-2, with 7 bases identical to TRBD2. The CDR3 is 14 amino acids. Looked up from germline, CDR1 is SQVTM and CDR2 is ANQGSEA. With 6 bases clipped from V and 6 bases from J, the junction kept 10 bases outside the gene matches. The CDR3 spells CSVGPGGASGELFF. CDR3 nucleotides: TGCAGCGTGGGACCGGGAGGCGCGTCCGGGGAGCTGTTTTTT.

This clonotype came up a few times. The chain employs TRBV6-5 and TRBJ1-4, with unresolved D. The CDR3 extends over 14 amino acids. Germline values: CDR1 MNHEY, CDR2 SVGAGI. V was cut by 3 bases and J by 7 bases, with 12 bases left in between. As DNA, the CDR3 is TGTGCCAGCAGTTATGGTTTGGAAAGTGAAAAACTGTTTTTT. It specifies CASSYGLESEKLFF.

The V call is TRBV7-2, the J call TRBJ2-1; 8 bases fit TRBD1. Trimming took 7 bases from V and 5 from J; bases not matched to a gene: 4. This CDR3 has 13 residues. Looked up from germline, CDR1 is SGHTA and CDR2 is FQGNSA. CDR3 sequence reads: CASMDRDHNEQFF. The CDR3 nucleotides read TGTGCCAGCATGGACAGGGACCACAATGAGCAGTTCTTC.

The genes are TRBV20-1 and TRBJ2-3, with D possibly matching TRBD1 (7 bases). Germline CDR1 reads DFQATT; CDR2 reads SNEGSKA (reference sequence). The CDR3 runs to 14 residues. Trimming took 3 bases from V and 1 from J, leaving 11 bases between them. The CDR3 DNA reads TGCAGTGCTAGCTCCAGGGGGGGCACAGATACGCAGTATTTT. Protein sequence: CSASSRGGTDTQYF.

This clonotype was picked up a small number of times. The gene calls are TRBV6-2 or TRBV6-3 and TRBJ2-2; D remains ambiguous. V was cut by 8 bases and J by 5 bases, with 15 bases left in between. Looked up from germline, CDR1 is MNHEY and CDR2 is SVGEGT. The CDR3 totals 14 residues. CDR3 sequence: CASRTLDDTGELFF. In nucleotides, the CDR3 is TGTGCCAGCCGTACCTTGGATGATACCGGGGAGCTGTTTTTT.

This clonotype has a single count. This chain joins TRBV4-1 and TRBJ2-6; D uncertain. V shed 0 bases and J shed 1 base, with 13 bases lying between them. Germline loops: CDR1 MGHRA, CDR2 YSYEKL. The CDR3 has 18 amino acids. The CDR3 sequence is CASSQEPISTSGANVLTF. As DNA, the CDR3 is TGCGCCAGCAGCCAAGAGCCCATCAGTACGTCTGGGGCCAACGTCCTGACTTTC.

This clonotype showed up just once. The rearrangement uses TRBV6-8 and TRBJ1-6; D unclear. The CDR3 extends over 18 amino acids. Trimming removed 0 bases from V and 0 bases from J, with 12 bases in between. Per the germline V gene, CDR1 is MNHGY and CDR2 is SAAAGT. CDR3 in DNA: TGTGCCAGCAGTTACTCGACACCACTAAGCTCCTATAATTCACCCCTCCACTTT. Its protein is CASSYSTPLSSYNSPLHF.

The chain uses TRBV3-1 and TRBJ1-1, with D unresolved. Germline loops: CDR1 LGHDT, CDR2 YNNKEL (reference sequence). V gave up 0 bases and J gave up 4 bases, with 12 bases separating them. The CDR3 is 15 amino acids. The CDR3 is CASSQDNALGTEAFF. Written as DNA, the CDR3 is TGTGCCAGCAGCCAAGATAACGCCCTGGGCACTGAAGCTTTCTTT.

This sequence joins TRBV27 and TRBJ1-1; D is uncertain. Germline-derived CDR1 and CDR2 are MNHEY and SMNVEV (reference sequence). CDR3 length: 12 residues. V was cut by 5 bases and J by 10 bases, with 14 bases left in between. The CDR3 coding sequence is TGTGCCAGCAGTACCTACCCGGGTACAGCTTTCTTT. Translation: CASSTYPGTAFF.

This clonotype was counted at least ten times. The chain's CDR3 is CASSLRDRLTEAFF. For the CDR3, the DNA is TGTGCCAGCAGCCTTAGGGACAGACTCACTGAAGCTTTCTTT. This chain links TRBV7-2 with TRBJ1-1; 7 bases are shared with TRBD1. Trimming removed 5 bases from V and 4 bases from J; junction bases left unmatched: 7. The CDR3 loop spans 14 amino acids. CDR1 and CDR2 from the germline V gene are SGHTA and FQGNSA.

This clonotype has ten or more counts. The rearrangement uses TRBV7-2 and TRBJ2-4; no definite D call. Trimming removed 2 bases from V and 7 bases from J, with 9 bases in between. Per the germline V gene, CDR1 is SGHTA and CDR2 is FQGNSA. CDR3 length: 13 amino acids. CDR3 amino acids: CASSLYGLNIQYF. CDR3 nucleotides: TGTGCCAGCAGCTTATATGGGCTCAACATTCAGTACTTC. Filled out from reference TRBV7-2 and TRBJ2-4, the complete variable domain reads GAGVSQSPSNKVTEKGKDVELRCDPISGHTALYWYRQSLGQGLEFLIYFQGNSAPDKSGLPSDRFSAERTGGSVSTLTIQRTQQEDSAVYLCASSLYGLNIQYFGAGTRLSVL.

This rearrangement joins TRBV10-1 to TRBJ2-3; a weak D match, TRBD2 (6 bases). This CDR3 has 15 residues. CDR1 and CDR2 from the germline V gene are WNHNN and SYGVQD (reference sequence). Trimming removed 3 bases from V and 4 bases from J, with 14 bases in between. Here the CDR3 reads CASSDAVGGADTQYF. Written as DNA, the CDR3 is TGCGCCAGCAGTGATGCTGTGGGGGGTGCAGATACGCAGTATTTT.

The rearrangement links TRBV27 to TRBJ2-1; tentatively, D is TRBD1 or TRBD2 (6 bases each). Trimming removed 2 bases at V and 3 bases at J, with 14 bases between. This CDR3 has 16 amino acids. Per germline, CDR1 MNHEY and CDR2 SMNVEV (reference sequence). This CDR3 reads CASSLNSRGVYNEQFF. The CDR3 DNA is TGTGCCAGCAGTTTAAACTCTAGGGGGGTCTACAATGAGCAGTTCTTC.

The V and J genes are TRBV15 and TRBJ2-2, with TRBD1 matching over 9 bases. CDR3 length: 17 amino acids. The trim removed 0 bases at V and 4 bases at J, leaving 6 bases unmatched. CDR1 LNHNV and CDR2 YYDKDF come from the germline V gene (reference sequence). The CDR3 DNA reads TGTGCCACCAGCAGAGATTTGGGGACAGGGCTCACCGGGGAGCTGTTTTTT. Translating gives CATSRDLGTGLTGELFF.

J is TRBJ2-7 and V is TRBV29-1; 8 bases are shared with TRBD1. The V gene's germline CDR1 is SQVTM and CDR2 ANQGSEA. V shed 4 bases, J shed 7 bases, and the junction held 12 bases outside the gene matches. This CDR3 region has 14 residues. The CDR3 loop reads CSVARGLANNEQYF. The DNA for the CDR3 is TGCAGCGTTGCCAGGGGGCTAGCGAATAATGAGCAGTACTTC.

V is TRBV6-6 and J is TRBJ2-1, with 10 bases aligning to TRBD2. This CDR3 region has 14 residues. With 6 bases clipped from V and 14 bases from J, the junction kept 13 bases outside the gene matches. In germline, CDR1 is MNHNY, CDR2 SVGAGI (reference sequence). The CDR3 spells CASSLSNSGRKKFF. CDR3 coding DNA: TGTGCCAGCAGCCTGAGTAATAGCGGGAGGAAGAAGTTCTTC.

This clonotype occurred a few times. This chain joins TRBV15 and TRBJ1-1; TRBD1 aligns across 8 bases. V gave up 4 bases and J gave up 3 bases; unmatched junction bases: 7. The germline gives CDR1 LNHNV, CDR2 YYDKDF (reference sequence). The CDR3 totals 15 residues. Written as DNA, the CDR3 is TGTGCCACCAGCACCTCGACAGGGGAGGACACTGAAGCTTTCTTT. Amino acids: CATSTSTGEDTEAFF. Complete variable domain (other parts from reference TRBV15 and TRBJ1-1): DAMVIQNPRYQVTQFGKPVTLSCSQTLNHNVMYWYQQKSSQAPKLLFHYYDKDFNNEADTPDNFQSRRPNTSFCFLDIRSPGLGDTAMYLCATSTSTGEDTEAFFGQGTRLTVV.

A few counts support this clonotype. The chain uses TRBV7-2 and TRBJ2-3; the D is unclear. The CDR3 spans 16 residues. V lost 4 bases and J 2 bases, leaving 16 bases between the germline ends. Germline V CDR1 and CDR2: SGHTA, FQGNSA. The CDR3 is CASSSPPDGYTDTQYF. In DNA, the CDR3 is TGTGCCAGCAGCTCCCCTCCGGACGGTTACACAGATACGCAGTATTTT.

This clonotype was detected only a few times. V gene TRBV7-9 combines with J gene TRBJ1-2, with D unresolved. Germline V CDR1 and CDR2: SEHNR, FQNEAQ (reference sequence). With 0 bases removed from V and 1 base from J, the gap between germline ends came to 12 bases. The CDR3 loop spans 16 amino acids. Here the CDR3 reads CASSLAGFSINYGYTF. The CDR3 DNA is TGTGCCAGCAGCTTAGCAGGTTTCAGCATTAACTATGGCTACACCTTC. Drawing the rest from reference TRBV7-9 and TRBJ1-2, the complete variable domain is DTGVSQNPRHKITKRGQNVTFRCDPISEHNRLYWYRQTLGQGPEFLTYFQNEAQLEKSRLLSDRFSAERPKGSFSTLEIQRTEQGDSAMYLCASSLAGFSINYGYTFGSGTRLTVV.

This clonotype was seen ten or more times. The V call is TRBV7-6, the J call TRBJ1-5; a weak D match, TRBD1 (5 bases). Per germline, CDR1 SGHVS and CDR2 FNYEAQ. Trimming took off 5 bases at V and 1 base at J, with 18 bases between the two ends. The CDR3 has 17 residues. CDR3 residues: CASSHDRRGVSNQPQHF. The CDR3 DNA follows: TGTGCCAGCAGCCATGACAGACGAGGGGTAAGCAATCAGCCCCAGCATTTT.

A word on this clonotype: A much larger clone lies one base from this, so it may be a read error. V gene TRBV7-9 combines with J gene TRBJ2-3, with 7 bases aligning to TRBD2. Looked up from germline, CDR1 is SEHNR and CDR2 is FQNEAQ (reference sequence). The length of the CDR3 is 16 residues. V trimming: 6 bases; J trimming: 5 bases; junction bases outside the gene matches: 14. CDR3 in amino acids: CASSPVRGGLRDTQYF. The CDR3 bases are TGTGCCAGCAGTCCAGTTCGGGGAGGGCTGAGAGATACGCAGTATTTT.

The chain joins TRBV6-5 to TRBJ2-7; TRBD2 matches at 8 bases. The CDR3 is 13 residues long. Unmatched junction bases numbered 8, after V lost 10 bases and J lost 3 bases. Germline V gives CDR1 MNHEY, CDR2 SVGAGI. CDR3 nucleotides: TGTGCCACCTCCCGGGGACTAGACTACGAGCAGTACGTC. It codes for CATSRGLDYEQYV.

The chain recombines TRBV20-1 with TRBJ2-1; a weak D match, TRBD2 (6 bases). The germline CDR1 and CDR2 sequences are DFQATT and SNEGSKA (reference sequence). This CDR3 comprises 13 residues. V lost 7 bases and J 0 bases, leaving 10 bases between the germline ends. CDR3 residues: CSEQGGSYNEQFF. The CDR3 DNA reads as TGCAGTGAGCAGGGAGGCTCCTACAATGAGCAGTTCTTC.

V is TRBV2 and J is TRBJ2-3, with 8 bases matching TRBD2. The germline V gene encodes CDR1 SNHLY and CDR2 FYNNEI. The CDR3 runs to 14 residues. With V trimmed by 6 bases and J by 0 bases, 2 bases remained unmatched. In DNA, the CDR3 is TGTGCCAGCAGGAGCGGGAGTAGCACAGATACGCAGTATTTT. Protein product: CASRSGSSTDTQYF.

The chain links TRBV27 to TRBJ1-5, with 8 bases lining up with TRBD1. The J segment lost 4 bases and the V segment lost 10 bases, leaving 9 bases of the junction unmatched. CDR1 is MNHEY, CDR2 SMNVEV, per germline (reference sequence). The CDR3 covers 14 residues. CDR3 nucleotide sequence: TGTGCCACCACAGGGACAGGAATGAATCAGCCCCAGCATTTT. Residues: CATTGTGMNQPQHF.

The rearrangement joins TRBV24-1 to TRBJ2-7; 9 bases agree with TRBD2. The length of the CDR3 is 17 residues. Germline-derived CDR1 and CDR2 are KGHDR and SFDVKD. Trimming took 0 bases from V and 1 from J; bases not matched to a gene: 6. CDR3: CATSDLGREGLSYEQYV. The DNA for the CDR3 is TGTGCCACCAGTGATTTGGGGCGGGAGGGCCTTTCCTACGAGCAGTACGTC.

This clonotype was seen more than once but under ten times. The gene calls are TRBV29-1 and TRBJ2-7; D not certain. The CDR3 consists of 11 residues. Germline loops: CDR1 SQVTM, CDR2 ANQGSEA. The V end lost 3 bases, the J end lost 3 bases, and 6 bases lay between the germline ends. The CDR3 sequence is CSVDSGYEQYF. In DNA, the CDR3 is TGCAGCGTTGATTCCGGCTACGAGCAGTACTTC.

V is TRBV18 and J is TRBJ2-3, with D possibly being TRBD2 (5 bases). V lost 2 bases to trimming and J lost 8 bases, with 17 bases between them. This CDR3 is 15 amino acids long. Germline V gene sequence: CDR1 KGHSH, CDR2 LQKENI. The CDR3, as DNA: TGTGCCAGCTCACCATTGTCACTAGATTGGGCTACGCAGTATTTT. As protein: CASSPLSLDWATQYF.